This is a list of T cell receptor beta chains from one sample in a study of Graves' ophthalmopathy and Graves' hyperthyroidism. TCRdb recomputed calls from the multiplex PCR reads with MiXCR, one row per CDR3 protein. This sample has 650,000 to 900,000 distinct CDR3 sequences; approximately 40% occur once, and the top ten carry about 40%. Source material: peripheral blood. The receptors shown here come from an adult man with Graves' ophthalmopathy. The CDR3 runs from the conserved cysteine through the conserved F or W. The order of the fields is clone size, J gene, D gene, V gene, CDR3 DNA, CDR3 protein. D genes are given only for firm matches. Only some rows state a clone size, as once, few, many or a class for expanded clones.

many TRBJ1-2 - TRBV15 TGTGCCACCAGCAGAGCGGTGACAGCCTATGGCTACACCTTC CATSRAVTAYGYTF
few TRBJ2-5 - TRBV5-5 TGTGCCAGCAGCCCAGTACGGGTTAGGGAGACCCAGTACTTC CASSPVRVRETQYF
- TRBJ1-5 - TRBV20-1 TGCAGTGCTAGGGCCGGAGGGATGAATCAGCCCCAGCATTTT CSARAGGMNQPQHF
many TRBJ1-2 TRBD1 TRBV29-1 TGCAGCGTTGCCGGGACAGGGTTTGACTATGGCTACACCTTC CSVAGTGFDYGYTF
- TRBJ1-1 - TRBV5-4 TGTGCCAGCAGCTCTCCTACAGAGAACACTGAAGCTTTCTTT CASSSPTENTEAFF
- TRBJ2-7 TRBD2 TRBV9 TGTGCCAGCAGTGAAGCCAGGGAGGGCCGGTCCTACGAGCAGTACTTC CASSEAREGRSYEQYF
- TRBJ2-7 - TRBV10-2 TGCGCCAGCAGTCGGGACTCGACAGGTGGCTACGAGCAGTACTTC CASSRDSTGGYEQYF
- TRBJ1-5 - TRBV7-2 TGTGCCAGCAGCTTAGTGTTGAGCGGACCACGGCCCCAGCATTTT CASSLVLSGPRPQHF
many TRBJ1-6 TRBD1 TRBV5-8 TGTGCCAGCAGTCGTACAGGGGGTTCACCCCTCCACTTT CASSRTGGSPLHF
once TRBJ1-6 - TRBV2 TGTGCCAGCACCCCGACAGGAGCTAATTCACCCCTCCACTTT CASTPTGANSPLHF
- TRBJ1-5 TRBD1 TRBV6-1 TGTGCCAGCAGCGACAGGGGAGGAAACAATCAGCCCCAGCATTTT CASSDRGGNNQPQHF
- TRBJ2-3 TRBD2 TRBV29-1 TGCAGCGTTGCTAGCGGGAGGACAGATACGCAGTATTTT CSVASGRTDTQYF
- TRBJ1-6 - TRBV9 TGTGCCTGGACGCGGAACCAAGGGTCACCCCTCCACTTT CAWTRNQGSPLHF
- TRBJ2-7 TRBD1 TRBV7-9 TGTGCCAGCAGCTTAAAACAGGGGTACGAGCAGTACTTC CASSLKQGYEQYF
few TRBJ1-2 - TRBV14 TGTGCCAGCAGCCAAGAAAAAGGGGGACACCATGTTCTCTATGGCTACACCTTC CASSQEKGGHHVLYGYTF
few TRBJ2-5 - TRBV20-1 TGCAGTGCTGGCCTGGTCGAGACCCAGTACTTC CSAGLVETQYF
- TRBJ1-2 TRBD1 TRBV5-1 TGCGCCAGCAGCTTGGACCTGGGACAGTGGCCCTACACCTTC CASSLDLGQWPYTF
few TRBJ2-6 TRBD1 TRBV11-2 TGTGCCAGCACCCAACAGGGGAAGTCTACTACTGGGGCCAACGTCCTGACTTTC CASTQQGKSTTGANVLTF
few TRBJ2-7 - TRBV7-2 TGTGCCAGCAGCCCCTACTTGCACTCCTACGAGCAGTACTTC CASSPYLHSYEQYF
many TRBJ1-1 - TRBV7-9 TGTGCCAGCAGCCGTCGAGGCAGGGGTACGGCGAACACTGAAGCTTTCTTT CASSRRGRGTANTEAFF
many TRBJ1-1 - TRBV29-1 TGCAGCGTTGTGGAACACCGGAACACTGAAGCTTTCTTT CSVVEHRNTEAFF
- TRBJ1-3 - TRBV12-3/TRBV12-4 TGTGCCAGCAATTTGTCTGGAAACACCATATATTTT CASNLSGNTIYF
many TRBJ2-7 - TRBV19 TGTGCCAGGAAGGACCCTGAGTCCTACGAGCAGTACTTC CARKDPESYEQYF
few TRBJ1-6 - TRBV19 TGTGCCAGTACTCCGGGGATTCGGAATTCACCCCTCCACTTT CASTPGIRNSPLHF
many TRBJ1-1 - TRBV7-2 TGTGCCAGCAACGCTTTTTTGGGGAACACTGAAGCTTTCTTT CASNAFLGNTEAFF
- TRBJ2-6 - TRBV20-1 TGCGGTGCACTCCCCGGGGCTGGGGCCAACGTCCTGACTTTC CGALPGAGANVLTF
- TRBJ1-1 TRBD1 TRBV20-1 TGCAGTGCTAGACAGGGGGAGCTGAACACTGAAGCTTTCTTT CSARQGELNTEAFF
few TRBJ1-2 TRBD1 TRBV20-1 TGCAGTGCTAGAGGCCCGGGACAGAATAACTATGGCTACACCTTC CSARGPGQNNYGYTF
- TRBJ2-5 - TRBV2 TGTGCCAGCAGCCGCGGGGCCAGGGGGCAAGAGACCCAGTACTTC CASSRGARGQETQYF
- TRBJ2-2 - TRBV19 TGTGCCAGTAGTAAAGGGCAGGGTAGGGGAACCGGGGAGCTGTTTTTT CASSKGQGRGTGELFF
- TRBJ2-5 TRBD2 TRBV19 TGTGCCAGTAGTATCAGCCCAGAGCGGGGGACGACCCAGTACTTC CASSISPERGTTQYF
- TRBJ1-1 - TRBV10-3 TGTGCCATCAGTTACTCGATACACAGGGCCAAGAGGATGAACACTGAAGCTTTCTTT CAISYSIHRAKRMNTEAFF
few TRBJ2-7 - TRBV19 TGTGCCAGTAGTATGAGAGTGTTCTACGAGCAGTACTTC CASSMRVFYEQYF
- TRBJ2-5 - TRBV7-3 TGTGCCAGCAGCCAAGATCTGGCGCTCCAAGAGACCCAGTACTTC CASSQDLALQETQYF
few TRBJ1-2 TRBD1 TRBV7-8 TGTGCCAGCAGCTTAGTCGCAGGACAGGGTAAAAATAGTATGGGCTACACCTTC CASSLVAGQGKNSMGYTF
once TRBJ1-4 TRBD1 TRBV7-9 TGTGCCAGTTCTAGCGGGGACAGAACTAATGAAAAACTGTTTTTT CASSSGDRTNEKLFF
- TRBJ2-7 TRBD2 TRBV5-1 TGCGCCAGCAGCTTACAAGCGGGAGGGGCCTACGAGCAGTACTTC CASSLQAGGAYEQYF
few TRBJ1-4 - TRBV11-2 TGTGCCAGCAGCTCCGGGGGGGCGCCTGAAAAACTGTTTTTT CASSSGGAPEKLFF
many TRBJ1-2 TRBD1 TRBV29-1 TGCAGCGTTGAAGTAGAAGGGGGCGTGTATGGCTACACCTTC CSVEVEGGVYGYTF
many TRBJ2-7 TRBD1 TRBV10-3 TGTGCCATCAGTGAGACCGGGACAGCTAACTACGAGCAGTACTTC CAISETGTANYEQYF
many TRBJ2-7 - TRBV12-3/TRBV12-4 TGTGCCAGCAGCAAGAGCTCCTACGAGCAGTACTTC CASSKSSYEQYF
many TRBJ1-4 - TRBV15 TGTGCCACCAGCAGAGACAGACCTGCAACTAATGAAAAACTGTTTTTT CATSRDRPATNEKLFF
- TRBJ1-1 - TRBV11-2 TGTGCCAGCAGCTTTAACGCCGCCAATGAAGCTTTCTTT CASSFNAANEAFF
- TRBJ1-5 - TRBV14 TGTGCCAGCAGCCAAGGGCGCGGCCATATGCATTTT CASSQGRGHMHF
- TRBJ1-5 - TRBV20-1 TGCAGTGCTAGAAGTAGGGGGATTAGCAATCAGCCCCAGCATTTT CSARSRGISNQPQHF
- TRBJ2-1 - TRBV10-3 TGTGCCATCAGTGAGCGAGTTCTTGAGCAGTTCTTC CAISERVLEQFF
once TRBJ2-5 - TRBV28 TGTGCCAGCAGTTTACGCCCCCCCGAGTCTCGGGAGAAAGAGACCCAGTACTTC CASSLRPPESREKETQYF
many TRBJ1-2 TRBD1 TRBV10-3 TGTGCCATCAGAGAGACAGGGTCGGTGGATGGCTACACCTTC CAIRETGSVDGYTF
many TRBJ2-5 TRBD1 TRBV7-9 TGTGCCAGCAGCCCGACAGGGACCCAAGAGACCCAGTACTTC CASSPTGTQETQYF
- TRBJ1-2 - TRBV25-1 TGTGCCAGCACCCCCGGGAGCCAAAAATATGGCTACACCTTC CASTPGSQKYGYTF
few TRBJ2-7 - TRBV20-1 TGCAGTGCTAGCCCCTCCGCGGGGACGTACGAGCAGTACTTC CSASPSAGTYEQYF
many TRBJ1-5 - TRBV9 TGTGCCAGCAGCGTTGGGGCAGACCTAGGGCCCCAGCATTTT CASSVGADLGPQHF